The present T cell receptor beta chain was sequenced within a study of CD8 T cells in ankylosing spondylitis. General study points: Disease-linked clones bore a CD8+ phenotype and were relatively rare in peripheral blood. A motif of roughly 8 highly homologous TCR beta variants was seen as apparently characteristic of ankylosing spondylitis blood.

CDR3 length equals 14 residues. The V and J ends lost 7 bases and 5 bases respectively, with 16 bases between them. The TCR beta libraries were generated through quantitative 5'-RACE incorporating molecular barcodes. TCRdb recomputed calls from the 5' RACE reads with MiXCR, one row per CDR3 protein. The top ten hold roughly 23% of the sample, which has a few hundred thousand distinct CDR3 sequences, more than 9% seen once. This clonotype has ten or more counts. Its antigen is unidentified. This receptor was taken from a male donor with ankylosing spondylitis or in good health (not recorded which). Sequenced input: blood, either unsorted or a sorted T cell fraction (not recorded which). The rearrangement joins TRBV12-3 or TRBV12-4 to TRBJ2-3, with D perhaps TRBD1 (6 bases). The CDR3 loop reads CASNSQGLGDTQYF. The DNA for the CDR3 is TGTGCCAGCAATTCACAGGGTTTAGGAGATACGCAGTATTTT.